This entry lists 23 T cell receptor beta chains sequenced from one sample in a study of blood T cell repertoires in COVID-19. The data were produced by immunoSEQ multiplex PCR, yet TCRdb's version contains in-frame clones alone and is incomplete. Here the sample spans roughly 150,000 clones, about 83% being singletons. Sequencing was done on a sample of peripheral blood. These receptors originate from a man between 65 and 85 years old who had recovered from COVID-19.

This chain joins TRBV19 and TRBJ1-1; D is unresolved. CDR1 and CDR2 (germline): LNHDA, SQIVND (reference sequence). Trimming left V 3 bases short and J 2 bases short, with 7 bases between. The CDR3 spans 13 residues. The DNA of the CDR3 is TGTGCCAGTAGTATGTTTAGAAACACTGAAGCTTTCTTT. This gives the protein CASSMFRNTEAFF.

The gene calls are TRBV5-1 and TRBJ2-2; the D gene is possibly TRBD1 (5 bases). CDR3 size: 14 residues. Looked up from germline, CDR1 is SGHRS and CDR2 is YFSETQ. Trimming left V 7 bases short and J 5 bases short, with 15 bases between. CDR3 sequence reads: CASRPDSGTGELFF. The CDR3 nucleotides are TGCGCCAGCCGACCCGATTCAGGGACCGGGGAGCTGTTTTTT.

This clone was detected a few times. The chain has TRBV6-5 and TRBJ2-7; possibly TRBD1 for D (5 bases). Per the germline V gene, CDR1 is MNHEY and CDR2 is SVGAGI. V dropped 7 bases and J dropped 3 bases, with 16 bases sitting between them. This CDR3 has 14 amino acids. CDR3 DNA sequence: TGTGCCAGCACCCCAAGTGGGGCCCTCTACGAGCAGTACTTC. Its translation: CASTPSGALYEQYF.

The chain joins TRBV4-1 to TRBJ2-2; TRBD2 matches 9 bases. Trimming took 4 bases from V and 3 from J; bases not matched to a gene: 9. Germline V gene data show CDR1 as MGHRA and CDR2 as YSYEKL. The CDR3 contains 17 residues. The CDR3, as DNA: TGCGCCAGCAGCCCGCCGGTCAGCGGGAGGTACACCGGGGAGCTGTTTTTT. Translating gives CASSPPVSGRYTGELFF.

This chain connects TRBV5-1 to TRBJ2-3; 7 bases agree with TRBD2. Unmatched junction bases numbered 7, after V lost 2 bases and J lost 4 bases. Germline V lookup: CDR1 SGHRS, CDR2 YFSETQ. The CDR3 covers 15 residues. The CDR3 spells CASSLGGGGADTQYF. The DNA of the CDR3 is TGCGCCAGCAGCTTAGGCGGGGGAGGTGCAGATACGCAGTATTTT. The whole variable domain, filled in from reference TRBV5-1 and TRBJ2-3, reads KAGVTQTPRYLIKTRGQQVTLSCSPISGHRSVSWYQQTPGQGLQFLFEYFSETQRNKGNFPGRFSGRQFSNSRSEMNVSTLELGDSALYLCASSLGGGGADTQYFGPGTRLTVL.

The chain has TRBV7-6 and TRBJ1-6, with TRBD1 as a possible D gene (5 bases). The length of the CDR3 is 16 residues. Trimming left V 6 bases short and J 5 bases short, with 17 bases between. Germline CDR1 SGHVS, CDR2 FNYEAQ. The CDR3 sequence is CASSRTSGRDNSPLHF. In DNA form, the CDR3 reads TGTGCCAGCAGTCGGACATCCGGTCGAGATAATTCACCCCTCCACTTT. Filled out from reference TRBV7-6 and TRBJ1-6, the complete variable domain reads GAGVSQSPRYKVTKRGQDVALRCDPISGHVSLYWYRQALGQGPEFLTYFNYEAQQDKSGLPNDRFSAERPEGSISTLTIQRTEQRDSAMYRCASSRTSGRDNSPLHFGNGTRLTVT.

The V call is TRBV14, the J call TRBJ1-1; 9 bases line up with TRBD1. The CDR3 loop spans 13 amino acids. The V segment lost 6 bases and the J segment 3 bases; nucleotides outside the gene matches: 2. Germline V gives CDR1 SGHDN, CDR2 FVKESK. CDR3 protein: CASRGQGHTEAFF. CDR3 nucleotides: TGTGCCAGCAGAGGACAGGGGCACACTGAAGCTTTCTTT. The full variable domain, completed using reference TRBV14 and TRBJ1-1, is EAGVTQFPSHSVIEKGQTVTLRCDPISGHDNLYWYRRVMGKEIKFLLHFVKESKQDESGMPNNRFLAERTGGTYSTLKVQPAELEDSGVYFCASRGQGHTEAFFGQGTRLTVV.

This chain uses TRBV5-8 with TRBJ2-1, with TRBD2 matching over 9 bases. The CDR3 length is 15 residues. The germline gives CDR1 SGHTS, CDR2 YDEGEE. The J segment lost 4 bases and the V segment lost 2 bases, leaving 4 bases of the junction unmatched. CDR3 in DNA: TGTGCCAGCAGCTTCGGACTAGCGCGGTACAATGAGCAGTTCTTC. It yields the protein CASSFGLARYNEQFF.

The chain carries TRBV3-1 (or the pseudogene TRBV3-2) and TRBJ2-2; the match to TRBD2 covers 9 bases. Germline V lookup: CDR1 LGHDT, CDR2 YNNKEL (reference sequence). V lost 5 bases, J lost 7 bases, and 8 bases stayed unmatched. The CDR3 extends over 15 amino acids. The CDR3 nucleotides read TGTGCCAGCAGCGGCGCGGGAGGGCCGGGCGGGGAGCTGTTTTTT. As protein: CASSGAGGPGGELFF.

The rearrangement links TRBV3-1 (or the pseudogene TRBV3-2) to TRBJ2-7; perhaps TRBD1 as D (6 bases). The CDR3 loop spans 12 amino acids. The V gene lost 4 bases and the J gene lost 5 bases, with 9 bases spanning the gap. CDR1 is LGHDT, CDR2 YNNKEL, per germline (reference sequence). The chain's CDR3 is CASSPRTDEQYF. The CDR3 DNA is TGTGCCAGCAGCCCTCGGACAGACGAGCAGTACTTC.

The chain is built from TRBV29-1 and TRBJ2-3; tentatively, D is TRBD1 (5 bases). CDR3 length: 14 amino acids. Trimming removed 5 bases from V and 1 base from J, with 13 bases in between. Germline loops: CDR1 SQVTM, CDR2 ANQGSEA. In DNA, the CDR3 is TGCAGCGTTTCGCAGGGTCCCCGCACAGATACGCAGTATTTT. Its protein is CSVSQGPRTDTQYF.

This clone was seen a single time. The rearrangement joins TRBV25-1 to TRBJ1-1; 7 positions agree with TRBD1. Germline V lookup: CDR1 MGHDK, CDR2 SYGVNS. The CDR3 contains 16 residues. V shed 4 bases and J 1 base; nucleotides not matched to a gene: 9. CDR3 DNA sequence: TGTGCCAGCAGTGCTTACACCGGGACAGCGAACACTGAAGCTTTCTTT. This codes for CASSAYTGTANTEAFF.

The chain has TRBV5-1 and TRBJ1-1; no clear D. The CDR3 spans 13 residues. Trimming pared 0 bases from V and 4 bases from J, leaving 7 bases between. Germline assignment: CDR1 SGHRS and CDR2 YFSETQ. CDR3 amino acids: CASSLDSSTEAFF. As DNA, the CDR3 is TGCGCCAGCAGCTTGGACAGTTCCACTGAAGCTTTCTTT.

V gene TRBV19 combines with J gene TRBJ2-1; 13 positions match TRBD2. The CDR3 is made up of 17 amino acids. The junction had 9 bases not matched to a gene; V was cut back by 6 bases and J by 4 bases. Germline V gene sequence: CDR1 LNHDA, CDR2 SQIVND (reference sequence). The CDR3 DNA reads as TGTGCCAGTAGCAAACGGGGGGGACTAGCGGGATACAATGAGCAGTTCTTC. This sequence encodes CASSKRGGLAGYNEQFF.

The gene calls are TRBV10-3 and TRBJ2-1, with D unresolved. The germline V gene encodes CDR1 ENHRY and CDR2 SYGVKD. The CDR3 consists of 13 residues. V was shortened by 11 bases and J by 1 base, with 12 bases between the two germline ends. The chain's CDR3 is CASTGRSYNEQFF. The CDR3 nucleotides read TGTGCCTCGACGGGTAGGTCCTACAATGAGCAGTTCTTC.

This clone was recorded only once. This chain links TRBV3-1 (or the pseudogene TRBV3-2) with TRBJ1-2, with a tentative D call TRBD1 (5 bases). The CDR3 is 13 residues long. Germline loops: CDR1 LGHDT, CDR2 YNNKEL (reference sequence). Trimming removed 3 bases at V and 2 bases at J, with 7 bases between. CDR3 DNA: TGTGCCAGCAGCCAGGACATAAACTATGGCTACACCTTC. Its translation is CASSQDINYGYTF.

This sequence joins TRBV27 and TRBJ1-1; 9 bases are shared with TRBD1. Germline V gene sequence: CDR1 MNHEY, CDR2 SMNVEV (reference sequence). The CDR3 has 16 residues. Unmatched junction bases numbered 8, after V lost 5 bases and J lost 1 base. Here the CDR3 DNA reads TGTGCCAGCAGTGGATGGACAGGGGATGGGAACACTGAAGCTTTCTTT. Residues: CASSGWTGDGNTEAFF.

This chain connects TRBV14 to TRBJ1-5, with 8 bases lining up with TRBD1. Trimming cost V 4 bases and J 6 bases; bases outside gene matches: 2. CDR3 length equals 13 residues. The V gene's germline CDR1 is SGHDN and CDR2 FVKESK. CDR3 nucleotides: TGTGCCAGCAGCCGCGACAGGGGTCAGCCCCAGCATTTT. Protein product: CASSRDRGQPQHF.

The chain carries TRBV19 and TRBJ1-5; TRBD1 matches at 10 bases. Unmatched junction bases numbered 10, after V lost 4 bases and J lost 7 bases. Germline assignment: CDR1 LNHDA and CDR2 SQIVND (reference sequence). This CDR3 contains 16 residues. CDR3 nucleotide sequence: TGTGCCAGTAGTAACCCTGGACAGGGGGTGGGCCAGCCCCAGCATTTT. Its translation: CASSNPGQGVGQPQHF. Full variable domain (rest looked up from reference TRBV19 and TRBJ1-5): DGGITQSPKYLFRKEGQNVTLSCEQNLNHDAMYWYRQDPGQGLRLIYYSQIVNDFQKGDIAEGYSVSREKKESFPLTVTSAQKNPTAFYLCASSNPGQGVGQPQHFGDGTRLSIL.

The chain carries TRBV5-1 and TRBJ2-2, with TRBD1 identical over 10 bases. CDR1 and CDR2 from the germline V gene are SGHRS and YFSETQ. V was pared by 4 bases and J by 6 bases, with 3 bases of the junction left unmatched. CDR3 size: 14 residues. Here the CDR3 DNA reads TGCGCCAGCAGCGCCGGACAGGGGGCCGGGGAGCTGTTTTTT. Its protein product is CASSAGQGAGELFF.

The chain combines TRBV7-9 with TRBJ2-3, with TRBD2 identical over 12 bases. Trimming took 5 bases from V and 6 from J; bases not matched to a gene: 9. This CDR3 has 16 amino acids. Germline V gives CDR1 SEHNR, CDR2 FQNEAQ (reference sequence). This chain's CDR3 is CASSPSGRAVFDTQYF. The DNA for the CDR3 is TGTGCCAGCAGCCCTAGCGGGAGGGCCGTTTTCGATACGCAGTATTTT.

This chain joins TRBV19 and TRBJ1-1, with 7 positions matching TRBD1. The ends lost 9 bases at V and 0 bases at J; junction bases unmatched: 4. The germline CDR1 and CDR2 sequences are LNHDA and SQIVND (reference sequence). This CDR3 comprises 13 residues. The CDR3 DNA follows: TGTGCCAGCCAGGACAGGCTGAACACTGAAGCTTTCTTT. Amino acids: CASQDRLNTEAFF.

The rearrangement uses TRBV6-6 and TRBJ2-1; maybe TRBD2 (5 bases). In germline, CDR1 is MNHNY, CDR2 SVGAGI (reference sequence). V lost 6 bases and J 3 bases, leaving 15 bases between the germline ends. CDR3 size: 15 residues. As DNA, the CDR3 is TGTGCCAGCAGCAAGAACGGGGTTCTCTACAATGAGCAGTTCTTC. This gives the protein CASSKNGVLYNEQFF.